Listed below are T cell receptor beta chains from one sample, sequenced in a study of cytomegalovirus exposure and HLA in healthy donors. This table comes from immunoSEQ multiplex PCR, and its TCRdb copy is limited to in-frame clones, with some not included. The sample has 100,000 to 150,000 clones; less than 80% are singletons. Sequencing was done on a sample of PBMCs. All receptors derive from a man over 45 in good health and CMV-seronegative. Each CDR3 is given with its conserved first and last residue. Each record gives: J gene, clone size, D gene, V gene, CDR3 protein, CDR3 DNA. D genes are given only for firm matches. Size is stated for part of the rows, as once, few or many counts, or as a class when the clone is expanded.

j_gene: TRBJ1-4; abundance: .; d_gene: TRBD1; v_gene: TRBV28; CDR3aa: CASTARTGENEKLFF; CDR3nt: TGTGCCAGCACCGCTCGGACAGGGGAGAATGAAAAACTGTTTTTT
j_gene: TRBJ1-1; abundance: once; d_gene: .; v_gene: TRBV7-9; CDR3aa: CASSLGAGTEAFF; CDR3nt: TGTGCCAGCAGCTTAGGGGCGGGGACTGAAGCTTTCTTT
j_gene: TRBJ2-3; abundance: .; d_gene: TRBD1; v_gene: TRBV5-1; CDR3aa: CASSVETGESTDTQYF; CDR3nt: TGCGCCAGCAGCGTAGAGACAGGGGAAAGCACAGATACGCAGTATTTT
j_gene: TRBJ1-1; abundance: .; d_gene: .; v_gene: TRBV10-1; CDR3aa: CASSEVTGHTVGKLCENTEAFF; CDR3nt: TGCGCCAGCAGTGAGGTCACAGGCCACACGGTGGGGAAGCTATGTGAGAACACTGAAGCTTTCTTT
j_gene: TRBJ2-1; abundance: few; d_gene: TRBD1; v_gene: TRBV5-4; CDR3aa: CASSLGQGIGSEQFF; CDR3nt: TGTGCCAGCAGCTTGGGACAGGGGATTGGGAGCGAGCAGTTCTTC
j_gene: TRBJ1-5; abundance: .; d_gene: TRBD1; v_gene: TRBV19; CDR3aa: CASTRLGDRGFNQPQHF; CDR3nt: TGTGCCAGTACCCGTCTAGGGGACAGGGGTTTCAATCAGCCCCAGCATTTT
j_gene: TRBJ2-3; abundance: once; d_gene: .; v_gene: TRBV5-1; CDR3aa: CASSLGVSNPTQYF; CDR3nt: TGCGCCAGCAGCTTGGGAGTGTCGAACCCTACGCAGTATTTT
j_gene: TRBJ1-6; abundance: .; d_gene: .; v_gene: TRBV2; CDR3aa: CASSEGTQYNSPLHF; CDR3nt: TGTGCCAGCAGTGAAGGGACACAGTATAATTCACCCCTCCACTTT
j_gene: TRBJ2-2; abundance: .; d_gene: TRBD2; v_gene: TRBV19; CDR3aa: CASSIRSGGGTGELFF; CDR3nt: TGTGCCAGTAGTATCAGGAGCGGGGGGGGTACCGGGGAGCTGTTTTTT
j_gene: TRBJ1-1; abundance: .; d_gene: TRBD1; v_gene: TRBV11-3; CDR3aa: CASSLGTGDTEAFF; CDR3nt: TGTGCCAGCAGCTTAGGGACAGGGGACACTGAAGCTTTCTTT
j_gene: TRBJ1-2; abundance: .; d_gene: .; v_gene: TRBV11-2; CDR3aa: CASSPLRGRMSDGYTF; CDR3nt: TGTGCCAGCAGCCCTTTAAGGGGTCGGATGTCAGATGGCTACACCTTC
j_gene: TRBJ1-5; abundance: .; d_gene: .; v_gene: TRBV6-5; CDR3aa: CASNLGEGNQHF; CDR3nt: TGTGCCAGCAACCTAGGGGAGGGGAACCAGCATTTT
j_gene: TRBJ2-2; abundance: .; d_gene: .; v_gene: TRBV19; CDR3aa: CASSIAGFDTGELFF; CDR3nt: TGTGCCAGTAGTATAGCAGGGTTCGACACCGGGGAGCTGTTTTTT
j_gene: TRBJ1-4; abundance: .; d_gene: TRBD1; v_gene: TRBV6-5; CDR3aa: CASSLGTANEKLFF; CDR3nt: TGTGCCAGCAGCCTCGGGACAGCAAATGAAAAACTGTTTTTT
j_gene: TRBJ1-5; abundance: .; d_gene: .; v_gene: TRBV15; CDR3aa: CATSRDRTEINQPQHF; CDR3nt: TGTGCCACCAGCAGAGACCGGACAGAAATCAATCAGCCCCAGCATTTT
j_gene: TRBJ2-1; abundance: .; d_gene: .; v_gene: TRBV7-9; CDR3aa: CASSYGGAGPNEQFF; CDR3nt: TGTGCCAGCAGCTACGGTGGGGCAGGGCCGAATGAGCAGTTCTTC
j_gene: TRBJ2-5; abundance: .; d_gene: TRBD1; v_gene: TRBV6-5; CDR3aa: CASSYGQGSLQTQYF; CDR3nt: TGTGCCAGCAGTTATGGACAGGGGTCGTTACAGACCCAGTACTTC
j_gene: TRBJ1-2; abundance: .; d_gene: .; v_gene: TRBV21-1; CDR3aa: CASRSTGGANYGYTF; CDR3nt: TGTGCCAGCAGGTCGACAGGGGGAGCTAACTATGGCTACACCTTC
j_gene: TRBJ1-1; abundance: .; d_gene: .; v_gene: TRBV11-3; CDR3aa: CASSLDYTSEAFF; CDR3nt: TGTGCCAGCAGCTTAGATTACACGTCTGAAGCTTTCTTT
j_gene: TRBJ2-1; abundance: .; d_gene: .; v_gene: TRBV27; CDR3aa: CASSLRVRGSVNEQFF; CDR3nt: TGTGCCAGCAGTTTACGGGTGCGGGGCAGTGTGAATGAGCAGTTCTTC
j_gene: TRBJ2-2; abundance: .; d_gene: TRBD1; v_gene: TRBV5-1; CDR3aa: CASSPSDRGLTGELFF; CDR3nt: TGCGCCAGCAGCCCAAGTGACAGGGGGCTGACCGGGGAGCTGTTTTTT
j_gene: TRBJ1-4; abundance: .; d_gene: .; v_gene: TRBV7-9; CDR3aa: CSSSLNRQGFEKLFF; CDR3nt: TGTTCCAGCAGCTTAAATCGGCAGGGTTTTGAAAAACTGTTTTTT
j_gene: TRBJ2-7; abundance: .; d_gene: TRBD2; v_gene: TRBV19; CDR3aa: CASQVASGPYEQYF; CDR3nt: TGTGCCAGTCAGGTGGCTAGCGGTCCCTACGAGCAGTACTTC
j_gene: TRBJ2-1; abundance: .; d_gene: TRBD2; v_gene: TRBV18; CDR3aa: CASSATGTSFDEQFF; CDR3nt: TGTGCCAGCTCAGCTACCGGGACTAGTTTCGATGAGCAGTTCTTC
j_gene: TRBJ2-1; abundance: .; d_gene: .; v_gene: TRBV5-1; CDR3aa: CASSLEETERNEQFF; CDR3nt: TGCGCCAGCAGCTTGGAAGAGACAGAGAGAAATGAGCAGTTCTTC
j_gene: TRBJ1-2; abundance: once; d_gene: .; v_gene: TRBV14; CDR3aa: CASSQELRGYGYTF; CDR3nt: TGTGCCAGCAGCCAAGAACTCAGGGGCTATGGCTACACCTTC
j_gene: TRBJ2-3; abundance: .; d_gene: .; v_gene: TRBV28; CDR3aa: CASSFHTDTQYF; CDR3nt: TGTGCCAGCAGTTTCCACACAGATACGCAGTATTTT
j_gene: TRBJ1-2; abundance: .; d_gene: .; v_gene: TRBV25-1; CDR3aa: CASSEFGTGDGYTF; CDR3nt: TGTGCCAGCAGTGAATTTGGGACGGGGGATGGCTACACCTTC
j_gene: TRBJ1-4; abundance: .; d_gene: .; v_gene: TRBV6-1; CDR3aa: CASSAEPREKLFF; CDR3nt: TGTGCCAGCAGTGCCGAGCCCCGGGAAAAACTGTTTTTT
j_gene: TRBJ2-1; abundance: .; d_gene: TRBD2; v_gene: TRBV10-3; CDR3aa: CAISQGLAGARSSYNEQFF; CDR3nt: TGTGCCATCAGCCAGGGACTAGCGGGGGCCAGGAGCTCCTACAATGAGCAGTTCTTC
j_gene: TRBJ1-1; abundance: .; d_gene: .; v_gene: TRBV5-5; CDR3aa: CASSLWASITEAFF; CDR3nt: TGTGCCAGCAGCTTGTGGGCCAGTATCACTGAAGCTTTCTTT
j_gene: TRBJ2-5; abundance: once; d_gene: .; v_gene: TRBV7-2; CDR3aa: CASSPRQAGRDQYF; CDR3nt: TGTGCCAGCAGCCCCCGACAGGCCGGCAGGGACCAGTACTTC
j_gene: TRBJ2-1; abundance: .; d_gene: TRBD1; v_gene: TRBV19; CDR3aa: CASSPPGTGGNEQFF; CDR3nt: TGTGCCAGTAGTCCGCCCGGGACAGGGGGCAATGAGCAGTTCTTC
j_gene: TRBJ1-1; abundance: .; d_gene: .; v_gene: TRBV7-9; CDR3aa: CASSLAGQVYEAFF; CDR3nt: TGTGCCAGCAGCTTAGCGGGGCAGGTGTATGAAGCTTTCTTT
j_gene: TRBJ1-2; abundance: .; d_gene: .; v_gene: TRBV27; CDR3aa: CASSYGGRGYGYTF; CDR3nt: TGTGCCAGCAGTTACGGGGGACGCGGCTATGGTTACACCTTC
j_gene: TRBJ2-5; abundance: .; d_gene: TRBD2; v_gene: TRBV6-1; CDR3aa: CASSGTSGYQETQYF; CDR3nt: TGTGCCAGCAGTGGGACTAGCGGGTACCAAGAGACCCAGTACTTC
j_gene: TRBJ2-7; abundance: .; d_gene: .; v_gene: TRBV5-1; CDR3aa: CASSLGGHYEQYF; CDR3nt: TGCGCCAGCAGCTTGGGCGGCCACTACGAGCAGTACTTC
j_gene: TRBJ1-4; abundance: .; d_gene: TRBD1; v_gene: TRBV10-3; CDR3aa: CAISGQQGAQEKLFF; CDR3nt: TGTGCCATCAGTGGACAACAGGGGGCGCAGGAAAAACTGTTTTTT
j_gene: TRBJ1-3; abundance: .; d_gene: .; v_gene: TRBV9; CDR3aa: CASSVAPSAGEGNTIYF; CDR3nt: TGTGCCAGCAGCGTAGCTCCTTCGGCAGGGGAAGGAAACACCATATATTTT
j_gene: TRBJ1-2; abundance: .; d_gene: TRBD1; v_gene: TRBV9; CDR3aa: CASSARGQGIYGYTF; CDR3nt: TGTGCCAGCAGCGCCCGCGGACAGGGGATCTATGGCTACACCTTC
j_gene: TRBJ1-2; abundance: once; d_gene: .; v_gene: TRBV11-2; CDR3aa: CASSLDRVADGYTF; CDR3nt: TGTGCCAGCAGCTTAGATCGGGTCGCCGATGGCTACACCTTC
j_gene: TRBJ2-6; abundance: .; d_gene: .; v_gene: TRBV5-1; CDR3aa: CASSPGPKSSGANVLTF; CDR3nt: TGCGCCAGCAGCCCGGGTCCGAAGAGCTCTGGGGCCAACGTCCTGACTTTC
j_gene: TRBJ2-5; abundance: .; d_gene: .; v_gene: TRBV9; CDR3aa: CASSPGRSGETQYF; CDR3nt: TGTGCCAGCAGCCCCGGTAGAAGCGGAGAGACCCAGTACTTC
j_gene: TRBJ2-5; abundance: .; d_gene: TRBD1; v_gene: TRBV5-1; CDR3aa: CASRQGRQETQYF; CDR3nt: TGCGCCAGCAGACAGGGGCGCCAAGAGACCCAGTACTTC
j_gene: TRBJ2-7; abundance: few; d_gene: .; v_gene: TRBV29-1; CDR3aa: CSVGLNPWDEQYF; CDR3nt: TGCAGCGTTGGACTCAACCCCTGGGACGAGCAGTACTTC
j_gene: TRBJ2-3; abundance: .; d_gene: TRBD1; v_gene: TRBV5-1; CDR3aa: CASSLMPRGSTDTQYF; CDR3nt: TGCGCCAGCAGCTTGATGCCCAGGGGGAGCACAGATACGCAGTATTTT
j_gene: TRBJ1-6; abundance: few; d_gene: TRBD1; v_gene: TRBV5-5; CDR3aa: CASRYDRGSSPLHF; CDR3nt: TGTGCCAGCAGATACGACAGGGGATCTTCACCCCTCCACTTT